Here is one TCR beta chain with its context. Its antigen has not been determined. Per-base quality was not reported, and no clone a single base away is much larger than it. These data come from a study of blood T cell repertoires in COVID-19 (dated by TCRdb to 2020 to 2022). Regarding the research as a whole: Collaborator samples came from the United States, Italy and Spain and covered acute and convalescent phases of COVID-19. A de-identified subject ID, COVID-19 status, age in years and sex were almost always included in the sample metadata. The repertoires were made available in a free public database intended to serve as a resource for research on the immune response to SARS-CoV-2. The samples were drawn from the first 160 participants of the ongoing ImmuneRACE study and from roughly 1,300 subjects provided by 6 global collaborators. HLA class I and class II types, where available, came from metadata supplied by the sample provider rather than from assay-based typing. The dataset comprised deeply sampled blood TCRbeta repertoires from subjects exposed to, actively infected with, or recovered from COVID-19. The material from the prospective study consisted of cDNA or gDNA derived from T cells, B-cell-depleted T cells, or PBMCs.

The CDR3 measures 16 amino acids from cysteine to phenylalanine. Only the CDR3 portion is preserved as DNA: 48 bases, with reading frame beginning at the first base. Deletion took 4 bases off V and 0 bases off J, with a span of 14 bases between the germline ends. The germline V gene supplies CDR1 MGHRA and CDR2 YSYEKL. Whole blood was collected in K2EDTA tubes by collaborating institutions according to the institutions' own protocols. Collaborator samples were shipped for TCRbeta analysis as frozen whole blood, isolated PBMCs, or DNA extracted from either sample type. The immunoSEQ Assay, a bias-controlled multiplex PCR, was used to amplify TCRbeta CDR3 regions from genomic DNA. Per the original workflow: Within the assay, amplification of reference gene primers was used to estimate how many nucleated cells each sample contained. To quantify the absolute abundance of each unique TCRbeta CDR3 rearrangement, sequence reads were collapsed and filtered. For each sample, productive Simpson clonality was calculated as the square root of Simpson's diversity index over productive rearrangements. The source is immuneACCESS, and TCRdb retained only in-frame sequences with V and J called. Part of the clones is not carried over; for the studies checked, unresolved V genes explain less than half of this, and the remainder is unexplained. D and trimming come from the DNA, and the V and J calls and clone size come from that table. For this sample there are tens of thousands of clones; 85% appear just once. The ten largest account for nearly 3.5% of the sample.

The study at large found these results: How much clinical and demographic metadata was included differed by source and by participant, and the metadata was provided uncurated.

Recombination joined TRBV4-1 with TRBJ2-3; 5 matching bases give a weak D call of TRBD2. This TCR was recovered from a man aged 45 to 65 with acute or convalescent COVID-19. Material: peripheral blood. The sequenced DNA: TGCGCCAGCAGCCGACGAAGCGGTGCTAGCACAGATACGCAGTATTTT. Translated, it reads CASSRRSGASTDTQYF.